One and the same sample provided the 28 T cell receptor beta chains below, sequenced in a study of CD8 T cells in Susac syndrome. With random hexamers, reverse transcription was performed on about 0.5 to 1 ug of RNA. TCRdb ran MiXCR on the immunoSEQ multiplex PCR reads and lists one entry per CDR3 protein. The sample holds over 350,000 distinct CDR3 sequences, approximately 85% seen once. Input material: CD8+ T cells from PBMCs. The receptors come from a human donor with multiple sclerosis.

This clonotype showed up just once. The rearrangement uses TRBV30 and TRBJ2-3, with D unclear. CDR1 is GTSNPN, CDR2 SVGIG, per germline (reference sequence). The V and J ends lost 3 bases and 5 bases respectively, with 15 bases between them. This CDR3 spans 14 amino acids. The CDR3 nucleotides read TGTGCCTGGAGGTCCGGTTTGGGCCGAGATACGCAGTATTTT. It is translated as CAWRSGLGRDTQYF.

The chain joins TRBV5-5 to TRBJ1-2; 7 positions match TRBD1. Looked up from germline, CDR1 is SGHKS and CDR2 is YYEKEE (reference sequence). CDR3 length equals 13 residues. Trimming cost V 5 bases and J 4 bases; bases outside gene matches: 5. CDR3 region: CASSEGAAYGYTF. The CDR3 DNA reads as TGTGCCAGCAGTGAGGGGGCCGCCTATGGCTACACCTTC.

The V and J genes are TRBV6-6 and TRBJ2-1, with D possibly being TRBD2 (5 bases). The CDR3 runs 16 residues. The ends were cut back, 2 bases at V and 0 bases at J, with 11 bases in the middle. CDR1 MNHNY and CDR2 SVGAGI come from the germline V gene (reference sequence). CDR3 loop: CASSYPSGHSYNEQFF. The CDR3 DNA is TGTGCCAGCAGTTACCCGAGCGGCCACTCCTACAATGAGCAGTTCTTC.

This clonotype has more than one count but fewer than ten. The J gene is TRBJ2-1, the V gene TRBV27; TRBD2 matches at 12 bases. The germline CDR1 and CDR2 sequences are MNHEY and SMNVEV (reference sequence). This CDR3 is built from 15 residues. V trimming: 5 bases; J trimming: 8 bases; junction bases outside the gene matches: 7. The CDR3 coding sequence is TGTGCCAGCAGTCCCGGGACTAGCGGGCGAGATGAGCAGTTCTTC. Its protein is CASSPGTSGRDEQFF.

The V call is TRBV30, the J call TRBJ2-5; TRBD1 aligns across 9 bases. Germline V CDR1 and CDR2: GTSNPN, SVGIG (reference sequence). J lost 5 bases, V lost 5 bases, and 6 bases had no gene match. This CDR3 is built from 13 residues. The CDR3 region is CAWSQGAEETQYF. In nucleotides, the CDR3 is TGTGCCTGGTCACAGGGGGCGGAGGAGACCCAGTACTTC.

This rearrangement joins TRBV12-5 to TRBJ2-2; TRBD2 is a possible D gene (6 bases). The CDR3 runs to 16 residues. Deletions cut 3 bases from V and 3 bases from J, with 14 bases between. Germline CDR1 is LGHNT and CDR2 is FRNRAP. The CDR3 sequence: CASGFLVGEDTGELFF. CDR3 nucleotide sequence: TGTGCTAGTGGTTTTCTTGTGGGGGAGGACACCGGGGAGCTGTTTTTT.

The chain links TRBV7-6 to TRBJ2-6; a weak D match, TRBD2 (5 bases). The germline V and J ends were trimmed by 5 bases and 0 bases, with 14 bases remaining between them. The CDR3 is made up of 17 amino acids. CDR1 and CDR2 from the germline V gene are SGHVS and FNYEAQ. CDR3 nucleotides: TGTGCCAGCAGCCCCGGTACTAGACTCTCTGGGGCCAACGTCCTGACTTTC. Encoded protein: CASSPGTRLSGANVLTF.

This clonotype came up once. The chain joins TRBV29-1 to TRBJ2-1, with D unclear. The CDR3 contains 12 residues. V shed 2 bases and J shed 8 bases, with 10 bases lying between them. Per the germline V gene, CDR1 is SQVTM and CDR2 is ANQGSEA. The DNA for the CDR3 is TGCAGCGTTGAATGGAGCGACTATGAGCAGTTCTTC. Residues: CSVEWSDYEQFF.

CDR3 bases: TGCAGTGCTAGAGATCCGAGAGCGGACTCTGGAAACACCATATATTTT. Protein: CSARDPRADSGNTIYF. This chain links TRBV20-1 with TRBJ1-3; no clear D. With 0 bases removed from V and 0 bases from J, the gap between germline ends came to 12 bases. CDR3 length equals 16 residues. Germline loops: CDR1 DFQATT, CDR2 SNEGSKA (reference sequence).

The chain joins TRBV6-5 to TRBJ1-5, with unresolved D. V was pared by 2 bases and J by 5 bases, with 13 bases between. In germline, CDR1 is MNHEY, CDR2 SVGAGI. This CDR3 is built from 15 residues. The DNA of the CDR3 is TGTGCCAGCAGTTACACTCAGGACTCTGATCAGCCCCAGCATTTT. Translated: CASSYTQDSDQPQHF.

This clonotype was recorded only once. This chain joins TRBV2 and TRBJ2-2, with 8 positions matching TRBD1. V was pared by 7 bases and J by 4 bases, with 11 bases of the junction left unmatched. Germline assignment: CDR1 SNHLY and CDR2 FYNNEI. This CDR3 is 16 amino acids long. CDR3 sequence: CASTTNGQGVTGELFF. The CDR3 DNA reads TGTGCCAGCACTACTAACGGACAGGGTGTCACCGGGGAGCTGTTTTTT.

J is TRBJ1-2 and V is TRBV30, with D possibly matching TRBD1 (5 bases). Germline assignment: CDR1 GTSNPN and CDR2 SVGIG (reference sequence). Trimming stripped 3 bases from V and 8 bases from J, with 16 bases between. The CDR3 length is 13 residues. This CDR3 is CAWSAGPTEGYTF. In DNA, the CDR3 is TGTGCCTGGAGCGCGGGACCTACAGAGGGCTACACCTTC.

The chain combines TRBV12-3 or TRBV12-4 with TRBJ1-2, with a weak D call TRBD1 (5 bases). The CDR3 runs to 14 residues. Trimming removed 3 bases from V and 4 bases from J, with 12 bases in between. The CDR3 region is CASSLILGGYGYTF. CDR3 bases: TGTGCCAGCAGTTTGATACTCGGGGGCTATGGCTACACCTTC.

V and J are TRBV18 and TRBJ1-1; possibly TRBD1 for D (5 bases). This CDR3 is built from 15 residues. Germline assignment: CDR1 KGHSH and CDR2 LQKENI. Trimming pared 6 bases from V and 0 bases from J, leaving 14 bases between. The CDR3 protein is CASSPKGILNTEAFF. Written as DNA, the CDR3 is TGTGCCAGCTCTCCCAAGGGGATTTTGAACACTGAAGCTTTCTTT.

The gene calls are TRBV2 and TRBJ2-4; TRBD1 is a possible D gene (5 bases). CDR1 is SNHLY and CDR2 is FYNNEI in the germline V gene. V was trimmed by 1 base and J by 6 bases, leaving 10 bases between them. This CDR3 comprises 14 residues. The CDR3 DNA follows: TGTGCCAGCAGTGAAGGGCAGGGTAGAAACATTCAGTACTTC. Amino acids: CASSEGQGRNIQYF.

The genes are TRBV30 and TRBJ2-1, with D hard to call. The CDR3 is made up of 11 amino acids. Trimming left V 4 bases short and J 6 bases short, with 7 bases between. Germline V gene data show CDR1 as GTSNPN and CDR2 as SVGIG (reference sequence). CDR3 sequence reads: CAWKTFNEQFF. DNA for the CDR3: TGTGCCTGGAAAACCTTCAATGAGCAGTTCTTC.

This sequence joins TRBV5-1 and TRBJ2-7; possible D gene TRBD2, 5 bases. Looked up from germline, CDR1 is SGHRS and CDR2 is YFSETQ. The germline V and J ends were trimmed by 1 base and 3 bases, with 11 bases remaining between them. The CDR3 extends over 14 amino acids. The CDR3 bases are TGCGCCAGCAGCTTGAGATCGGGGTACTACGAGCAGTACTTC. Encoded protein: CASSLRSGYYEQYF.

This chain connects TRBV6-5 to TRBJ2-6, with TRBD1 identical over 8 bases. V lost 0 bases to trimming and J lost 1 base; unmatched junction nucleotides: 8. The CDR3 is 19 amino acids. CDR1 is MNHEY, CDR2 SVGAGI, per germline. The CDR3 is CASSYSKQGELSGANVLTF. The CDR3, as DNA: TGTGCCAGCAGTTACTCGAAACAGGGGGAGTTATCTGGGGCCAACGTCCTGACTTTC.

The chain employs TRBV20-1 and TRBJ2-1; 7 positions agree with TRBD1. Trimming took 5 bases from V and 5 from J; bases not matched to a gene: 12. Per germline, CDR1 DFQATT and CDR2 SNEGSKA (reference sequence). The CDR3 consists of 15 residues. CDR3 in amino acids: CSAGPTGEVNNEQFF. Here the CDR3 DNA reads TGCAGTGCTGGGCCTACAGGGGAAGTAAACAATGAGCAGTTCTTC.

The sample holds one count of this clonotype. The chain combines TRBV19 with TRBJ1-1, with D maybe TRBD1 (5 bases). V lost 7 bases to trimming and J lost 12 bases, with 18 bases between them. CDR1 is LNHDA, CDR2 SQIVND, per germline (reference sequence). The CDR3 loop spans 12 amino acids. CDR3 sequence (DNA): TGTGCCAGTATGATGGGGGGGAACGAATCTTTCTTT. Its protein is CASMMGGNESFF.

V and J are TRBV4-1 and TRBJ2-5; D is undetermined. Germline assignment: CDR1 MGHRA and CDR2 YSYEKL. The CDR3 runs to 15 residues. V was cut by 1 base and J by 5 bases, with 14 bases left in between. CDR3 sequence (DNA): TGCGCCAGCAGCCAAGTTGGATCCCCTGGGGAGACCCAGTACTTC. It codes for CASSQVGSPGETQYF.

The rearrangement links TRBV12-3 or TRBV12-4 to TRBJ2-3; TRBD2 agrees at 10 bases. With V trimmed by 6 bases and J by 2 bases, 11 bases remained unmatched. CDR3 length equals 17 residues. This CDR3 is CASRDYRTSGPTDTQYF. CDR3 nucleotide sequence: TGTGCCAGCAGGGATTATAGGACTAGCGGACCCACAGATACGCAGTATTTT.

The chain employs TRBV4-1 and TRBJ2-7; 8 nucleotides align to TRBD1. V lost 1 base to trimming and J lost 4 bases; unmatched junction nucleotides: 6. CDR1 and CDR2 from the germline V gene are MGHRA and YSYEKL. The CDR3 runs to 15 residues. The CDR3 sequence: CASSQVPGGGYEQYF. In DNA, the CDR3 is TGCGCCAGCAGCCAAGTCCCAGGGGGCGGTTACGAGCAGTACTTC.

The rearrangement uses TRBV28 and TRBJ1-2; 8 bases line up with TRBD1. Germline trimming cut 0 bases from V and 4 bases from J; bases unmatched to any gene: 10. The CDR3 extends over 17 amino acids. The V gene's germline CDR1 is MDHEN and CDR2 SYDVKM. CDR3 amino acids: CASSLWDRDLFGYGYTF. CDR3 DNA sequence: TGTGCCAGCAGTTTATGGGACAGGGACCTCTTCGGCTATGGCTACACCTTC.

With respect to this clonotype: Sequence at one end of the junction differs from germline and may be a read error. The chain recombines TRBV5-1 with TRBJ2-7; TRBD2 matches 13 bases. The length of the CDR3 is 20 residues. CDR1 is SGHRS and CDR2 is YFSETQ in the germline V gene. CDR3 region: CASSLGPGLAGAQCVYGQYF. CDR3 nucleotide sequence: TGCGCCAGCAGCTTGGGGCCCGGACTAGCGGGGGCTCAATGCGTTTACGGGCAGTACTTC.

This clonotype was observed once. The rearrangement uses TRBV29-1 and TRBJ2-7; D is unclear. The V gene lost 2 bases and the J gene lost 7 bases, with 15 bases spanning the gap. The length of the CDR3 is 13 residues. Germline V gives CDR1 SQVTM, CDR2 ANQGSEA. The CDR3: CSVERERPGEQYF. CDR3 nucleotides: TGCAGCGTTGAACGAGAACGGCCGGGTGAGCAGTACTTC.

The V gene is TRBV24-1, the J gene TRBJ2-1, with 10 bases identical to TRBD2. The CDR3 runs 21 residues. Germline CDR1 is KGHDR and CDR2 is SFDVKD. V was pared by 1 base and J by 0 bases, with 14 bases of the junction left unmatched. CDR3 DNA sequence: TGTGCCACCAGTGATTTTAGGGTGAGGGCTAGCGGGGGAAGCTCCTACAATGAGCAGTTCTTC. Translation gives CATSDFRVRASGGSSYNEQFF.

The chain recombines TRBV11-2 with TRBJ2-7; a possible D gene is TRBD2 (5 bases). Germline lookup yields CDR1 SGHAT and CDR2 FQNNGV. This CDR3 is built from 13 residues. The V end was cut by 4 bases, the J end by 7 bases, with 14 bases between. The CDR3 bases are TGTGCCAGCAGCTATTCGGGCCCGGGGGAGCAGTACTTC. Translation gives CASSYSGPGEQYF. The variable domain in full, with the rest retrieved from reference TRBV11-2 and TRBJ2-7, is EAGVAQSPRYKIIEKRQSVAFWCNPISGHATLYWYQQILGQGPKLLIQFQNNGVVDDSQLPKDRFSAERLKGVDSTLKIQPAKLEDSAVYLCASSYSGPGEQYFGPGTRLTVT.